The 26 T cell receptor beta chains listed next were all sequenced from one sample in a study of T cells in women clearing cervical HPV infection. Generated by immunoSEQ multiplex PCR, the TCRdb table keeps only in-frame clones and is missing some. This repertoire includes over 20,000 clones. The material sequenced was blood buffy coat. These TCRs come from a woman between 18 and 75 years old with a cervical HPV16 infection that either progressed to CIN3+ or cleared (not recorded which).

With regard to this clone: The read comes to an end 3 residues before the CDR3 does, leaving the germline J gene to fill in the end. The chain joins TRBV29-1 to TRBJ1-4, with D possibly being TRBD1 (6 bases). CDR1 SQVTM and CDR2 ANQGSEA come from the germline V gene. The CDR3 runs 14 residues. V was shortened by 4 bases and J by 8 bases, with 17 bases between the two germline ends. The chain's CDR3 is CSVGGAGAEEKLFF. Partial CDR3 DNA: TGCAGCGTTGGTGGTGCAGGGGCAGAGGAAAAA.

Notes on this clone: The read ends 3 residues shy of where the CDR3 ends; the end is completed using the germline J gene. V gene TRBV18 combines with J gene TRBJ2-2, with a possible D match to TRBD2 (6 bases). The CDR3 is 15 residues long. The V gene's germline CDR1 is KGHSH and CDR2 LQKENI. Trimming removed 3 bases from V and 9 bases from J, with 17 bases in between. The sequenced part of the CDR3 DNA is TGTGCCAGCTCACCCACCGGGACTTCCGAACGGGAG. The encoded protein is CASSPTGTSERE. The whole CDR3 region reads CASSPTGTSERELFF.

Comments on this clone: The CDR3 end lies 3 residues beyond the end of the read and is filled in from the germline J gene. The genes are TRBV7-2 and TRBJ1-3; no clear D gene. The CDR3 length is 15 residues. CDR1 SGHTA and CDR2 FQGNSA come from the germline V gene. The ends were cut back, 1 base at V and 2 bases at J, with 9 bases in the middle. The part of the CDR3 DNA that was read is TGTGCCAGCAGCTTAGTGGCCGGGGCTGGAAACACC. This codes for CASSLVAGAGNT. The CDR3 reads in full as CASSLVAGAGNTIYF. The full variable domain, in which reference TRBV7-2 and TRBJ1-3 provide the parts outside the CDR3, is GAGVSQSPSNKVTEKGKDVELRCDPISGHTALYWYRQSLGQGLEFLIYFQGNSAPDKSGLPSDRFSAERTGGSVSTLTIQRTQQEDSAVYLCASSLVAGAGNTIYFGEGSWLTVV.

On this clone: The read terminates 3 residues before the CDR3 end, so the remaining end is supplied by the germline J gene. The J gene is TRBJ2-5, the V gene TRBV5-1, with 12 bases lining up with TRBD2. CDR3 length: 16 residues. From germline, CDR1 is SGHRS and CDR2 YFSETQ. The V and J ends lost 2 bases and 0 bases, in that order; junction bases with no gene match: 2. The CDR3 bases that were read are TGCGCCAGCAGCTTAACTAGCGGGGGGCACCAAGAGACC. Protein sequence: CASSLTSGGHQET. The complete CDR3 sequence is CASSLTSGGHQETQYF.

Details on this clone: The read terminates 3 residues before the CDR3 end, so the remaining end is supplied by the germline J gene. This chain connects TRBV7-9 to TRBJ1-5; D possibly corresponds to TRBD1 (5 bases). Germline V gene data show CDR1 as SEHNR and CDR2 as FQNEAQ (reference sequence). V was trimmed by 4 bases and J by 4 bases, leaving 11 bases between them. CDR3 length: 14 residues. CDR3 sequence: CASSYDSSNQPQHF. Partial CDR3 DNA: TGTGCCAGCAGCTACGACAGCTCTAATCAGCCC.

To note about this clone: The CDR3 end is not reached by the read, which stops 3 residues before it; the germline J gene fills it in. The V and J genes are TRBV11-2 and TRBJ2-5; TRBD1 is a possible D gene (6 bases). V was trimmed by 5 bases and J by 5 bases, leaving 18 bases between them. CDR1 is SGHAT, CDR2 FQNNGV, per germline. CDR3 length: 15 residues. CDR3 residues: CASSLTQGFWETQYF. The CDR3 bases that were read are TGTGCCAGCAGCCTGACGCAGGGGTTTTGGGAGACC.

To note about this clone: The read ends 3 residues shy of where the CDR3 ends; the end is completed using the germline J gene. This chain links TRBV20-1 with TRBJ2-5; TRBD2 aligns across 8 bases. CDR1 is DFQATT, CDR2 SNEGSKA, per germline (reference sequence). V lost 5 bases to trimming and J lost 2 bases; unmatched junction nucleotides: 10. This CDR3 is 15 amino acids long. The CDR3 bases that were read are TGCAGTGCTCTTACTAGCGGAGAGGTACAAGAGACC. Translation gives CSALTSGEVQET. The full CDR3 protein reads CSALTSGEVQETQYF.

Concerning this clone: Read sequence stops 3 residues before the CDR3 end, and the germline J gene provides the missing end. The chain carries TRBV20-1 and TRBJ1-1; 7 bases are a match to TRBD1. V gave up 4 bases and J gave up 3 bases; unmatched junction bases: 11. Germline values: CDR1 DFQATT, CDR2 SNEGSKA (reference sequence). CDR3 length equals 15 residues. The part of the CDR3 DNA that was read is TGCAGTGCTACTAATCGTGGACAGGTCCACACTGAA. The encoded protein is CSATNRGQVHTE. The CDR3, in full, reads CSATNRGQVHTEAFF.

About this clone itself: From the germline J gene comes the end of the CDR3, since the read stops 3 residues before it. The chain uses TRBV18 and TRBJ2-5; the D gene is possibly TRBD1 (6 bases). The V end lost 3 bases, the J end lost 2 bases, and 7 bases lay between the germline ends. The germline V gene encodes CDR1 KGHSH and CDR2 LQKENI. The CDR3 runs 13 residues. CDR3 residues: CASSPGQQETQYF. The CDR3 DNA, read in part, is TGTGCCAGCTCACCCGGACAGCAAGAGACC.

Turning to this clone: The read finishes 3 residues shy of the CDR3 end, and the germline J gene is used to complete it. The chain recombines TRBV13 with TRBJ1-1; D not resolved. Germline V CDR1 and CDR2: PRHDT, FYEKMQ (reference sequence). The CDR3 extends over 15 amino acids. Trimming stripped 0 bases from V and 4 bases from J, with 12 bases between. The CDR3: CASSLGHSSSTEAFF. CDR3 DNA, as far as it was read: TGTGCCAGCAGCTTAGGCCACAGCTCATCCACTGAA.

A remark on this clone: The read stops 3 residues short of the end of the CDR3; the missing end is completed from the germline J gene. The chain recombines TRBV5-1 with TRBJ2-4, with 7 positions matching TRBD2. The CDR3 loop spans 15 amino acids. J lost 0 bases, V lost 4 bases, and 4 bases had no gene match. Germline V gene lookup returns CDR1 SGHRS and CDR2 YFSETQ. CDR3 amino acids: CASSLKRGAKNIQYF. Incomplete CDR3 DNA: TGCGCCAGCAGCCTGAAGCGGGGAGCCAAAAACATT.

In terms of frequency, this clone is medium-sized. The read terminates 3 residues ahead of where the CDR3 ends, so the germline J gene completes it. The V gene is TRBV20-1, the J gene TRBJ2-3; D might be TRBD2 (7 bases). V was cut by 5 bases and J by 7 bases, with 22 bases left in between. Looked up from germline, CDR1 is DFQATT and CDR2 is SNEGSKA (reference sequence). The CDR3 runs to 15 residues. The CDR3 bases that were read are TGCAGTGCTCCTCTCGCAGGGAGGGACACGAATACG. Its protein is CSAPLAGRDTNT. The entire CDR3 sequence reads CSAPLAGRDTNTQYF.

On this clone itself: The CDR3 end falls 3 residues outside the read, so it is completed with the germline J gene. The rearrangement joins TRBV10-2 to TRBJ1-4, with 10 bases lining up with TRBD1. The CDR3 has 16 amino acids. Germline CDR1 WSHSY, CDR2 SAAADI. J gave up 1 base and V 4 bases, and 3 bases lay outside the gene matches. CDR3 DNA (partial): TGCGCCAGCAGTGGCGGGGACAGGGGAACTAATGAAAAA. It codes for CASSGGDRGTNEK. The full CDR3 is CASSGGDRGTNEKLFF.

About this clone: The CDR3 extends 3 residues past the end of the read, so its final part is completed from the germline J gene. This chain links TRBV11-2 with TRBJ2-7, with 9 bases aligning to TRBD1. V shed 6 bases and J 4 bases; nucleotides not matched to a gene: 10. The CDR3 has 15 residues. Germline V lookup: CDR1 SGHAT, CDR2 FQNNGV. CDR3 region: CASSNSGTGPYEQYF. The covered CDR3 bases are TGTGCCAGCAGTAACTCCGGGACAGGGCCATACGAG.

As for this clone: The sequence runs out 3 residues before the end of the CDR3; the remainder is reconstructed from the germline J gene. The chain recombines TRBV6-2 or TRBV6-3 with TRBJ2-3; TRBD2 matches at 9 bases. Germline loops: CDR1 MNHEY, CDR2 SVGEGT. After removal of 6 bases from V and 3 bases from J, the junction contained 4 bases not matched to a gene. The CDR3 loop spans 14 amino acids. CDR3 DNA (partial): TGTGCCAGCAGCAGCGGGGGGCTAACAGATACG. Protein sequence: CASSSGGLTDT. The entire CDR3 protein is CASSSGGLTDTQYF.

As to this clone: An end of the junction does not agree with germline; a read error may underlie this. The read terminates 3 residues before the CDR3 end, so the remaining end is supplied by the germline J gene. The chain links TRBV4-2 to TRBJ2-5, with a tentative D call TRBD2 (5 bases). The CDR3 covers 13 residues. Per germline, CDR1 LGHNA and CDR2 YNFKEQ. CDR3 in amino acids: CASSPTIAGTQYF. The sequenced part of the CDR3 DNA is TGCGCCAGCAGCCCCACTATTGCGGGGACC.

On this clone itself: The read falls 3 residues short of the CDR3 end, and the missing part is taken from the germline J gene. V usage is TRBV18 and J usage is TRBJ1-3; D uncertain. The CDR3 length is 18 residues. Trimming shortened V by 2 bases and J by 0 bases, and 17 bases separated the two germline ends. CDR1 and CDR2 from the germline V gene are KGHSH and LQKENI. Partial CDR3 DNA: TGTGCCAGCTCACCAAGGGCAGAGGCCTTCAGCTCTGGAAACACC. It translates to CASSPRAEAFSSGNT. The whole CDR3 protein is CASSPRAEAFSSGNTIYF. Full variable domain (rest looked up from reference TRBV18 and TRBJ1-3): NAGVMQNPRHLVRRRGQEARLRCSPMKGHSHVYWYRQLPEEGLKFMVYLQKENIIDESGMPKERFSAEFPKEGPSILRIQQVVRGDSAAYFCASSPRAEAFSSGNTIYFGEGSWLTVV.

Of note for this clone: Read data end 3 residues before the CDR3 end; the end is taken from the germline J gene. The chain combines TRBV7-3 with TRBJ2-5, with 9 bases matching TRBD1. CDR1 and CDR2 (germline): SGHTA, FQGTGA. V shed 5 bases, J shed 5 bases, and the junction held 9 bases outside the gene matches. CDR3 length: 15 amino acids. The CDR3 is CASSEGQGLGETQYF. The DNA read from the CDR3 is TGTGCCAGCAGCGAAGGACAGGGGTTGGGGGAGACC. Full variable domain (rest looked up from reference TRBV7-3 and TRBJ2-5): GAGVSQTPSNKVTEKGKYVELRCDPISGHTALYWYRQSLGQGPEFLIYFQGTGAADDSGLPNDRFFAVRPEGSVSTLKIQRTERGDSAVYLCASSEGQGLGETQYFGPGTRLLVL.

Of note for this clone: The DNA ends 3 residues before the CDR3 does, and the rest of the CDR3 is filled in from the germline J gene. J is TRBJ1-3 and V is TRBV18; D uncertain. Between the trimmed V and J ends, which lost 1 base and 3 bases, there was a span of 10 bases. The germline V gene has CDR1 KGHSH and CDR2 LQKENI. There are 15 residues in the CDR3. The DNA read from the CDR3 is TGTGCCAGCTCACCACTAGAGACACTTGGAAACACC. This gives the protein CASSPLETLGNT. The complete CDR3 sequence is CASSPLETLGNTIYF.

In the case of this clone: The read stops 3 residues short of the end of the CDR3; the missing end is completed from the germline J gene. This chain uses TRBV5-1 with TRBJ2-3; no firm D call. Germline CDR1 and CDR2: SGHRS and YFSETQ. The V and J ends lost 4 bases and 0 bases respectively, with 18 bases between them. The CDR3 length is 17 residues. CDR3 sequence reads: CASSPSPIGSSTDTQYF. The CDR3 bases that were read are TGCGCCAGCAGCCCTTCCCCAATTGGCTCAAGCACAGATACG.

Note on this clone: At one boundary the junction diverges from the germline segment, which might be a read error. The CDR3 end falls 3 residues outside the read, so it is completed with the germline J gene. This chain joins TRBV4-2 and TRBJ2-3, with TRBD1 matching 7 bases. This CDR3 comprises 16 residues. Germline V gene sequence: CDR1 LGHNA, CDR2 YNFKEQ. The CDR3 is CASSQETGFTTDTQYF. The CDR3 bases that were read are TGCGCCAGCAGCCAAGAGACAGGGTTTACCACAGATACG.

The chain's CDR3 is CASTNGVNNSPLHF. The CDR3 DNA, read in part, is TGTGCCAGCACCAACGGGGTTAATAATTCACCC. This rearrangement joins TRBV7-9 to TRBJ1-6; no clear D gene. The read terminates 3 residues before the CDR3 end, so the remaining end is supplied by the germline J gene. CDR1 is SEHNR and CDR2 is FQNEAQ in the germline V gene (reference sequence). Trimming cost V 7 bases and J 5 bases, with 12 bases left between them. CDR3 length: 14 residues.

As to this clone: Read coverage stops 3 residues before the CDR3 terminus; the germline J gene supplies the remainder. The rearrangement uses TRBV30 and TRBJ2-1, with 13 bases identical to TRBD2. Germline V gene sequence: CDR1 GTSNPN, CDR2 SVGIG (reference sequence). The V segment lost 4 bases and the J segment 9 bases; nucleotides outside the gene matches: 9. There are 15 residues in the CDR3. The DNA read from the CDR3 is TGTGCCTGGAACCCACTAGCGGGGGGGCGTGCTGAG. Its protein product is CAWNPLAGGRAE. From start to end, the CDR3 is CAWNPLAGGRAEQFF.

CDR3 DNA, as far as it was read: TGCAGCGTTGGAGCTAGCGGAAGCCTCTACAATGAG. Its protein product is CSVGASGSLYNE. The entire CDR3 is CSVGASGSLYNEQFF. V is TRBV29-1 and J is TRBJ2-1; 7 bases are shared with TRBD2. The read halts 3 residues ahead of the CDR3 end, with the missing end drawn from the germline J gene. V dropped 4 bases and J dropped 3; count of bases not matched to a gene: 9. Per the germline V gene, CDR1 is SQVTM and CDR2 is ANQGSEA. The CDR3 contains 15 residues.

Comment on this clone: From the germline J gene comes the end of the CDR3, since the read stops 3 residues before it. The rearrangement joins TRBV20-1 to TRBJ1-1; perhaps TRBD1 as D (6 bases). The V end lost 4 bases, the J end lost 0 bases, and 9 bases lay between the germline ends. The CDR3 covers 13 residues. CDR1 is DFQATT and CDR2 is SNEGSKA in the germline V gene (reference sequence). Partial CDR3 DNA: TGCAGTGCTACAGGGGTTTTGAACACTGAA. Its protein product is CSATGVLNTE. In full, the CDR3 reads CSATGVLNTEAFF.

As concerns this clone: The read falls 3 residues short of the CDR3 end, and the missing part is taken from the germline J gene. The J gene is TRBJ2-2, the V gene TRBV19, with 7 bases matching TRBD2. V lost 6 bases to trimming and J lost 0 bases; unmatched junction nucleotides: 10. Germline V gene data show CDR1 as LNHDA and CDR2 as SQIVND (reference sequence). The CDR3 consists of 17 residues. The CDR3 bases that were read are TGTGCCAGTAGGGAGGCGCGGGGGATCGCGAACACCGGGGAG. Translating gives CASREARGIANTGE. The whole CDR3 reads CASREARGIANTGELFF.